Sequencing of this T cell receptor (beta chain) was carried out in a study of T cells in Graves' hyperthyroidism and ophthalmopathy. Amplification targeted TCR beta CDR3 regions from RNA transcripts. Researchers ran a first-round RT-PCR on the TCR CDR3 using the HTBI primer set. TCRdb re-called the multiplex PCR reads with MiXCR, one entry per CDR3 protein. The table records 450,000 to 700,000 distinct CDR3 sequences, about half of them present only once. This clonotype came up a few times. Its antigen is undetermined. Study-wide findings and caveats: Most clonotypes expanded in thyroid above 0.001 were likewise present in blood.

CDR1 MNHEY and CDR2 SMNVEV come from the germline V gene (reference sequence). V dropped 2 bases and J dropped 6 bases, with 22 bases sitting between them. The CDR3 is 17 residues long. The gene calls are TRBV27 and TRBJ2-5; D may be TRBD1 or TRBD2 (5 bases each). The source material was peripheral blood or thyroid tissue (not recorded which). The origin of this receptor is an adult woman with Graves' disease, either hyperthyroidism or ophthalmopathy (not recorded which). The CDR3 spells CASSLEGPEPGHQTQYF. CDR3 DNA: TGTGCCAGCAGTTTAGAGGGGCCGGAGCCGGGGCACCAGACCCAGTACTTC.